The 18 T cell receptor beta chains presented below share a single source sample, sequenced in a study of cytomegalovirus exposure and HLA in healthy donors. Method: immunoSEQ multiplex PCR; TCRdb's copy keeps in-frame clones and lacks some. This sample has about 220,000 clones, with approximately 83% found just once. The sample comprised PBMCs. These receptors were collected from a woman aged 30 to 39 in good health and CMV-seropositive.

The chain employs TRBV20-1 and TRBJ2-7; no reliable D call. Germline CDR1 and CDR2: DFQATT and SNEGSKA (reference sequence). V dropped 6 bases and J dropped 0 bases, with 3 bases sitting between them. This CDR3 spans 10 amino acids. CDR3 sequence: CSAPSYEQYF. CDR3 nucleotide sequence: TGCAGTGCCCCCTCCTACGAGCAGTACTTC.

There are a few counts of this clone. This chain uses TRBV9 with TRBJ2-1; 8 positions match TRBD2. From germline, CDR1 is SGDLS and CDR2 YYNGEE. This CDR3 has 15 residues. V shed 4 bases, J shed 8 bases, and the junction held 11 bases outside the gene matches. CDR3 sequence reads: CASSYPREGPDEQFF. The CDR3 bases are TGTGCCAGCAGCTACCCCCGGGAGGGCCCGGATGAGCAGTTCTTC.

V gene TRBV10-1 combines with J gene TRBJ1-1, with 9 positions matching TRBD1. The CDR3 length is 12 residues. V was clipped by 4 bases and J by 6 bases; unmatched bases: 0. CDR1 is WNHNN, CDR2 SYGVQD, per germline (reference sequence). The CDR3 DNA is TGCGCCAGCAGTGGGACAGGGGCTGAAGCTTTCTTT. It translates to CASSGTGAEAFF.

This clone has a handful of counts. V and J are TRBV7-6 and TRBJ1-2, with D possibly TRBD1 on 5 matching bases. The ends were cut back, 1 base at V and 4 bases at J, with 19 bases in the middle. Looked up from germline, CDR1 is SGHVS and CDR2 is FNYEAQ. CDR3 length equals 17 residues. The CDR3 is CASSLEWGDGASYGYTF. For the CDR3, the DNA is TGTGCCAGCAGCTTAGAGTGGGGTGACGGGGCTTCCTATGGCTACACCTTC.

The chain combines TRBV10-3 with TRBJ1-5; D is uncertain. V lost 4 bases, J lost 2 bases, and 9 bases lay in between. Germline V gene data show CDR1 as ENHRY and CDR2 as SYGVKD. The CDR3 totals 14 residues. The CDR3 reads CAISGGSGNQPQHF. The CDR3 DNA reads as TGTGCCATCAGTGGGGGTTCGGGCAATCAGCCCCAGCATTTT.

The chain carries TRBV7-8 and TRBJ2-2; 7 nucleotides agree with TRBD2. The length of the CDR3 is 13 residues. Trimming cost V 8 bases and J 5 bases; bases outside gene matches: 5. Germline lookup yields CDR1 SGHVS and CDR2 FQNEAQ. The CDR3 loop reads CASPDGGTGELFF. The CDR3 coding sequence is TGTGCCAGCCCCGACGGGGGGACCGGGGAGCTGTTTTTT.

CDR3 sequence: CASSWRAREQFF. CDR3 DNA sequence: TGTGCCAGCAGCTGGAGGGCCAGGGAGCAGTTCTTC. The genes are TRBV5-6 and TRBJ2-1; tentative D call: TRBD2 (6 bases). CDR1 and CDR2 (germline): SGHDT, YYEEEE. V lost 3 bases to trimming and J lost 10 bases, with 11 bases between them. This CDR3 comprises 12 residues.

The J gene is TRBJ2-3, the V gene TRBV7-2; D ambiguous. This CDR3 has 12 residues. With 4 bases removed from V and 9 bases from J, the gap between germline ends came to 11 bases. From germline, CDR1 is SGHTA and CDR2 FQGNSA. This chain's CDR3 is CASSSSHRTQYF. The DNA of the CDR3 is TGTGCCAGCAGCTCTTCCCATCGCACGCAGTATTTT. Looking up the rest from reference TRBV7-2 and TRBJ2-3 gives the full variable domain: GAGVSQSPSNKVTEKGKDVELRCDPISGHTALYWYRQSLGQGLEFLIYFQGNSAPDKSGLPSDRFSAERTGGSVSTLTIQRTQQEDSAVYLCASSSSHRTQYFGPGTRLTVL.

The V gene is TRBV14, the J gene TRBJ2-1; D not certain. With 0 bases removed from V and 2 bases from J, the gap between germline ends came to 11 bases. The CDR3 is 16 amino acids. CDR1 SGHDN and CDR2 FVKESK come from the germline V gene. CDR3 nucleotide sequence: TGTGCCAGCAGCCAAGATCATCTTCGTACCTACAATGAGCAGTTCTTC. Encoded protein: CASSQDHLRTYNEQFF. Supplemented by reference TRBV14 and TRBJ2-1, the full variable domain reads EAGVTQFPSHSVIEKGQTVTLRCDPISGHDNLYWYRRVMGKEIKFLLHFVKESKQDESGMPNNRFLAERTGGTYSTLKVQPAELEDSGVYFCASSQDHLRTYNEQFFGPGTRLTVL.

This clone was observed once. The V call is TRBV7-6, the J call TRBJ1-2; TRBD1 matches at 7 bases. The V and J ends lost 4 bases and 5 bases, in that order; junction bases with no gene match: 10. Germline loops: CDR1 SGHVS, CDR2 FNYEAQ. This CDR3 comprises 15 residues. Here the CDR3 reads CASSSTPGQLYGYTF. As DNA, the CDR3 is TGTGCCAGCAGCTCCACGCCGGGACAGCTTTATGGCTACACCTTC.

V is TRBV2 and J is TRBJ2-1, with 11 bases aligning to TRBD2. This CDR3 comprises 15 residues. With V trimmed by 9 bases and J by 0 bases, 4 bases remained unmatched. Germline CDR1 and CDR2: SNHLY and FYNNEI. DNA of the CDR3: TGTGCCAGAACCGGACTAGCGGGCTCCTACAATGAGCAGTTCTTC. Translated: CARTGLAGSYNEQFF.

The chain employs TRBV13 and TRBJ1-5, with a weak D call TRBD1 (5 bases). Trimming removed 0 bases from V and 1 base from J, with 7 bases in between. There are 15 residues in the CDR3. Germline V gene lookup returns CDR1 PRHDT and CDR2 FYEKMQ (reference sequence). CDR3 nucleotides: TGTGCCAGCAGCTTAGGTGGGGACAGCAATCAGCCCCAGCATTTT. Amino acids: CASSLGGDSNQPQHF.

The chain carries TRBV5-1 and TRBJ2-2, with D maybe TRBD2 (6 bases). Germline values: CDR1 SGHRS, CDR2 YFSETQ. The length of the CDR3 is 16 residues. Deletions cut 2 bases from V and 2 bases from J, with 13 bases between. The CDR3 protein is CASSLVSSGNTGELFF. The CDR3 DNA reads TGCGCCAGCAGCTTAGTAAGTAGCGGTAACACCGGGGAGCTGTTTTTT.

DNA of the CDR3: TGTGCCAGCAGCGTAGCTGTGGGAAATGAGCAGTTCTTC. Translated: CASSVAVGNEQFF. The rearrangement joins TRBV9 to TRBJ2-1; the D is unclear. The V gene's germline CDR1 is SGDLS and CDR2 YYNGEE. CDR3 length: 13 amino acids. V was pared by 0 bases and J by 7 bases, with 8 bases between.

This chain connects TRBV30 to TRBJ2-5, with no clear D. The ends were cut back, 6 bases at V and 5 bases at J, with 13 bases in the middle. The CDR3 contains 12 residues. Germline V lookup: CDR1 GTSNPN, CDR2 SVGIG (reference sequence). The CDR3 coding sequence is TGTGCCTGCGCCTTTGGCCCGGAGACCCAGTACTTC. Amino acids: CACAFGPETQYF.

The chain links TRBV5-6 to TRBJ1-5; tentative D call: TRBD1 (6 bases). The CDR3 has 16 amino acids. From germline, CDR1 is SGHDT and CDR2 YYEEEE. V lost 0 bases and J 1 base, leaving 11 bases between the germline ends. As DNA, the CDR3 is TGTGCCAGCAGCTTGGAAGGGGGACCCAGCAATCAGCCCCAGCATTTT. Residues: CASSLEGGPSNQPQHF.

The chain carries TRBV11-3 and TRBJ2-7; 8 bases are shared with TRBD2. CDR1 and CDR2 (germline): SGHNT, YENEEA. Trimming cost V 5 bases and J 1 base; bases outside gene matches: 7. This CDR3 has 15 residues. As DNA, the CDR3 is TGTGCCAGCAGCACCCGACTAGCGAGATCCTACGAGCAGTACTTC. Translated, it gives CASSTRLARSYEQYF. Using reference TRBV11-3 and TRBJ2-7 for the parts outside the CDR3, the full variable domain is EAGVVQSPRYKIIEKKQPVAFWCNPISGHNTLYWYLQNLGQGPELLIRYENEEAVDDSQLPKDRFSAERLKGVDSTLKIQPAELGDSAVYLCASSTRLARSYEQYFGPGTRLTVT.

The chain couples TRBV2 to TRBJ2-1; tentative D call: TRBD2 (6 bases). The CDR3 is 15 amino acids. Germline assignment: CDR1 SNHLY and CDR2 FYNNEI. The V gene lost 6 bases and the J gene lost 0 bases, with 12 bases spanning the gap. The CDR3 here is CASRGTSDSYNEQFF. CDR3 bases: TGTGCCAGCAGGGGGACTTCCGACTCCTACAATGAGCAGTTCTTC.